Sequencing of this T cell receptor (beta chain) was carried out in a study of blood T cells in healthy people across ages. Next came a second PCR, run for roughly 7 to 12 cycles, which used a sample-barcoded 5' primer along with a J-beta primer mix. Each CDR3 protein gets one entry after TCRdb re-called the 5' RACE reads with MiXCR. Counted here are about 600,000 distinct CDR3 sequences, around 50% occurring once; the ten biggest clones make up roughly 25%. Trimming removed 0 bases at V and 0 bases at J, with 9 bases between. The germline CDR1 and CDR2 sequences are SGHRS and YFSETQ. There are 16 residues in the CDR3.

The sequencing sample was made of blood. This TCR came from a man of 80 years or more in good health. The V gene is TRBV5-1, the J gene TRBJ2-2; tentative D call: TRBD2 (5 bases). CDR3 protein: CASSLDGSANTGELFF. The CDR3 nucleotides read TGCGCCAGCAGCTTGGATGGTAGCGCGAACACCGGGGAGCTGTTTTTT.